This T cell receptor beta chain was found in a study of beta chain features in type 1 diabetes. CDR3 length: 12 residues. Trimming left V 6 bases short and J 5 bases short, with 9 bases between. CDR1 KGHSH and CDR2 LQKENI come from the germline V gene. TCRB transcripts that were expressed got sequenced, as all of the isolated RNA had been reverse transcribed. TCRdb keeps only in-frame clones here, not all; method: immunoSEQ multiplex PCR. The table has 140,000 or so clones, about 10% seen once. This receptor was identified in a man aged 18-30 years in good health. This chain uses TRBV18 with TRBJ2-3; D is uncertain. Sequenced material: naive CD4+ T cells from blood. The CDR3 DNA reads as TGTGCCAGCTCCCCCCCCGGAGATACGCAGTATTTT. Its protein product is CASSPPGDTQYF.